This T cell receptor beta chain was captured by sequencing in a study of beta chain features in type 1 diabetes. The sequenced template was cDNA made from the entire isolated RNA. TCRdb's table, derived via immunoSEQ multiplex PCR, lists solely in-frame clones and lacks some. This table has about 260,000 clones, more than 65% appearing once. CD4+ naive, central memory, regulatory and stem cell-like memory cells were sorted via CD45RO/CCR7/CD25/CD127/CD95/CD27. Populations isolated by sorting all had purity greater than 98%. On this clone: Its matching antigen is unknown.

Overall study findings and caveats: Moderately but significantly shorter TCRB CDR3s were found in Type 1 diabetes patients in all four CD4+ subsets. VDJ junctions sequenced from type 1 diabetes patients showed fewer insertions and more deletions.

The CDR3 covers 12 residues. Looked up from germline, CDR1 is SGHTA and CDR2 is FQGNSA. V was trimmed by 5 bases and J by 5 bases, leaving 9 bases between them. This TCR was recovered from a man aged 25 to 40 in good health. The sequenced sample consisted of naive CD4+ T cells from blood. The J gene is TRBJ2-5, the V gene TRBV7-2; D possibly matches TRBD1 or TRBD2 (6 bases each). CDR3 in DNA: TGTGCCAGCAGCCCGGGGGCCGAGACCCAGTACTTC. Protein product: CASSPGAETQYF.